These T cell receptor beta chains were read from a single sample in a study of control samples from healthy donors and cancer patients. Assay used: immunoSEQ multiplex PCR; TCRdb lists only in-frame clones, some missing. The table has around 99,000 clones, approximately 90% seen once. The sequenced sample was blood. These receptors were collected from a human donor in good health. The donor label of this sample is uncertain. Each CDR3 is given with its conserved first and last residue. The D gene is left open where the match is weak. For some rows the clone size is stated as once, few or many, or as a class when expanded; others skip it.

TRBV5-1	NA	NA	TRBJ1-1	TGCGCCAGCAGCAGGGGGACGGGAACTGAAGCTTTCTTT	CASSRGTGTEAFF
TRBV10-3	NA	NA	TRBJ1-1	TGTGCCATCGACCCCGGGGTTGGTAAAACTGAAGCTTTCTTT	CAIDPGVGKTEAFF
TRBV27	NA	NA	TRBJ2-7	TGTGCCAGCAGTTTAAGGCCAAATTTGGCAGTGGGGCACTACGAGCAGTACTTC	CASSLRPNLAVGHYEQYF
TRBV6-5	NA	NA	TRBJ2-7	TGTGCCAGCGTAACGGAGCCCAGCTCCTACGAGCAGTACTTC	CASVTEPSSYEQYF
TRBV21-1	NA	NA	TRBJ2-3	TGTGCCAGACCTAAGGGAAAGGAATCAGATACGCAGTATTTT	CARPKGKESDTQYF
TRBV18	TRBD1	NA	TRBJ2-3	TGTGCCAGCTCACGAAAGCGGACAGGGGAATTAAATACGCAGTATTTT	CASSRKRTGELNTQYF
TRBV10-3	NA	NA	TRBJ1-4	TGTGCCATCAGTGAGGGCAGCACTAATGAAAAACTGTTTTTT	CAISEGSTNEKLFF
TRBV5-5	TRBD1	NA	TRBJ1-5	TGTGCCAGCAGCCCAGGACAGGGGATAAGCAATCAGCCCCAGCATTTT	CASSPGQGISNQPQHF
TRBV12-3/TRBV12-4	NA	NA	TRBJ1-4	TGTGCCAGCAGCGATGGGGGTCGGGAAAAACTGTTTTTT	CASSDGGREKLFF
TRBV7-2	TRBD2	NA	TRBJ2-3	TGTGCCAGCAGCCCAAGACTAGCCGATACGCAGTATTTT	CASSPRLADTQYF
TRBV5-5	TRBD1	NA	TRBJ2-3	TGTGCCAGCACCGTCTTGGGTTTCAGGGGGACAGATACGCAGTATTTT	CASTVLGFRGTDTQYF
TRBV3-1/TRBV3-2	NA	NA	TRBJ1-4	TGTGCCAGCAGCCAAGATTCGGGTGCAGCTAATGAAAAACTGTTTTTT	CASSQDSGAANEKLFF
TRBV10-3	NA	NA	TRBJ2-5	TGTGCCATCAGTGCAAAGGGGGAGACCCAGTACTTC	CAISAKGETQYF
TRBV7-2	TRBD1	NA	TRBJ1-2	TGTGCCAGCAGCCCGGGACAGGGTAGCTACACCTTC	CASSPGQGSYTF
TRBV24-1	NA	NA	TRBJ1-2	TGTGCCACCTCAGTCGGGTCCTATGGCTACACCTTC	CATSVGSYGYTF
TRBV7-9	TRBD1	once	TRBJ2-7	TGTGCCAGCAGCCCGATAGGGCAGGGGGTGTACGAGCAGTACTTC	CASSPIGQGVYEQYF
TRBV6-5	NA	NA	TRBJ2-7	TGTGCCAGCAGTACCGGGCCGTTATCCTACGAGCAGTACTTC	CASSTGPLSYEQYF
TRBV24-1	NA	NA	TRBJ2-2	TGTGCCACCAGTTCGTTGGGAAACACCGGGGAGCTGTTTTTT	CATSSLGNTGELFF
TRBV9	TRBD1	NA	TRBJ1-4	TGTGCCAGCAGCCAGGGGACAGTCCCCAATGAAAAACTGTTTTTT	CASSQGTVPNEKLFF
TRBV19	NA	NA	TRBJ2-4	TGTGCCAGTAGTATATCTCCACTCAGGGCCAAAAACATTCAGTACTTC	CASSISPLRAKNIQYF
TRBV7-2	NA	NA	TRBJ1-2	TGTGCCAGCAGCTTGCAAGCCCCCTATGGCTACACCTTC	CASSLQAPYGYTF
TRBV10-2	NA	NA	TRBJ1-5	TGCGCCAGCCAGGCCTACAGGGCTAATAGCAATCAGCCCCAGCATTTT	CASQAYRANSNQPQHF
TRBV21-1	NA	once	TRBJ2-7	TGTGCCAGCAGCATCCGGGACAGGGGGCTCCACGAGCAGTACTTC	CASSIRDRGLHEQYF
TRBV3-1/TRBV3-2	NA	NA	TRBJ1-4	TGTGCCAGCAGCCAAGAATCCCCGGGGTCAACTAATGAAAAACTGTTTTTT	CASSQESPGSTNEKLFF
TRBV7-9	TRBD1	NA	TRBJ1-1	TGTGCCAGCAGCTTAGTAACAGGGGGAAATGCTTTCTTT	CASSLVTGGNAFF
TRBV7-8	TRBD2	NA	TRBJ2-7	TGTGCCAGCAGCTTAGAGTTACTAGCGGGGTACGAGCAGTACTTC	CASSLELLAGYEQYF
TRBV30	NA	NA	TRBJ2-1	TGTGCCTCGCCGCTCAGGAATGAGCAGTTCTTC	CASPLRNEQFF
TRBV6-2/TRBV6-3	NA	NA	TRBJ1-6	TGTGCCAGCAGTACAAGCGGGGGGCTGTATTCACCCCTCCACTTT	CASSTSGGLYSPLHF
TRBV3-1/TRBV3-2	NA	once	TRBJ2-2	TGTGCCAGCAGCCACCCCGGGGAGCTGTTTTTT	CASSHPGELFF
TRBV12-3/TRBV12-4	NA	NA	TRBJ2-3	TGTGCCAGCAGTTTAAGAACAGCTAGGGGGATATATTTT	CASSLRTARGIYF
TRBV27	NA	NA	TRBJ2-3	TGTGCCAGCAGTTTAGTGGGCGGGGGCACAGATACGCAGTATTTT	CASSLVGGGTDTQYF
TRBV27	TRBD2	NA	TRBJ2-2	TGTGCCAGCAGTTTAACTAGCGGGGGGTCGGGCACCGGGGAGCTGTTTTTT	CASSLTSGGSGTGELFF